These 27 T cell receptor beta chains were all obtained from the same sample, sequenced in a study of blood T cell repertoires in COVID-19. Generated by immunoSEQ multiplex PCR, the TCRdb table keeps only in-frame clones and is missing some. The sample contains about 58,000 clones, approximately 90% of which appear only once. What was sequenced was peripheral blood. Receptors were obtained from a woman between 55 and 75 years old with active COVID-19.

This chain joins TRBV23-1 and TRBJ2-7, with 9 nucleotides matching TRBD1. TRBV23-1 is assigned to the ORF class and has an uncertain function. The junction had 8 bases not matched to a gene; V was cut back by 0 bases and J by 2 bases. The CDR3 runs 17 residues. The CDR3 here is CASSQSGRDREAYEQYF. DNA of the CDR3: TGCGCCAGCAGTCAATCGGGCCGGGACAGGGAAGCCTACGAGCAGTACTTC.

The chain recombines TRBV7-9 with TRBJ2-1; no clear D gene. Germline lookup yields CDR1 SEHNR and CDR2 FQNEAQ (reference sequence). This CDR3 region has 12 residues. V was trimmed by 4 bases and J by 7 bases, leaving 8 bases between them. CDR3 DNA sequence: TGTGCCAGCAGCTGGCCCCAAAATGAGCAGTTCTTC. Protein: CASSWPQNEQFF.

CDR3: CASSQPTWGDYEQYF. CDR3 in DNA: TGCGCCAGCAGCCAACCAACTTGGGGGGACTACGAGCAGTACTTC. The chain recombines TRBV4-1 with TRBJ2-7; TRBD2 is a possible D gene (6 bases). In germline, CDR1 is MGHRA, CDR2 YSYEKL. The CDR3 is 15 residues long. The V end lost 2 bases, the J end lost 3 bases, and 14 bases lay between the germline ends.

A few counts support this clone. V and J are TRBV6-1 and TRBJ1-5, with a weak D call TRBD1 (5 bases). The CDR3 is made up of 17 amino acids. Germline V gene sequence: CDR1 MNHNS, CDR2 SASEGT. V dropped 3 bases and J dropped 0 bases, with 15 bases sitting between them. The CDR3 protein is CASSDATAGPSNQPQHF. The CDR3 DNA sequence: TGTGCCAGCAGTGACGCGACGGCGGGGCCTAGCAATCAGCCCCAGCATTTT.

The chain uses TRBV5-4 and TRBJ1-1; 7 bases fit TRBD1. Germline loops: CDR1 SGHNT, CDR2 YYREEE (reference sequence). The CDR3 contains 15 residues. Trimming cost V 4 bases and J 0 bases; bases outside gene matches: 6. The CDR3 loop reads CASSQSGQLNTEAFF. The CDR3 DNA reads TGTGCCAGCAGCCAGTCGGGACAGCTGAACACTGAAGCTTTCTTT. The whole variable domain, remainder taken from reference TRBV5-4 and TRBJ1-1, is ETGVTQSPTHLIKTRGQQVTLRCSSQSGHNTVSWYQQALGQGPQFIFQYYREEENGRGNFPPRFSGLQFPNYSSELNVNALELDDSALYLCASSQSGQLNTEAFFGQGTRLTVV.

The J gene is TRBJ2-5, the V gene TRBV11-2; 10 nucleotides agree with TRBD2. Germline CDR1 reads SGHAT; CDR2 reads FQNNGV. V gave up 5 bases and J gave up 5 bases; unmatched junction bases: 5. This CDR3 is 14 amino acids long. CDR3 amino acids: CASSRERGGETQYF. Written as DNA, the CDR3 is TGTGCCAGCAGCCGGGAGCGGGGGGGCGAGACCCAGTACTTC.

This chain joins TRBV7-8 and TRBJ2-2; no clear D gene. From germline, CDR1 is SGHVS and CDR2 FQNEAQ. There are 15 residues in the CDR3. The CDR3 DNA is TGTGCTTCGCGCTTTTCCGGGTTCGGCACCGGGGAGCTGTTTTTT. It codes for CASRFSGFGTGELFF.

J is TRBJ1-2 and V is TRBV9; 10 bases line up with TRBD1. This CDR3 has 20 amino acids. Germline V gene data show CDR1 as SGDLS and CDR2 as YYNGEE. The junction had 18 bases not matched to a gene; V was cut back by 0 bases and J by 4 bases. This CDR3 is CASSVDRLGAGTGVGYGYTF. In DNA, the CDR3 is TGTGCCAGCAGCGTAGATCGGTTGGGAGCCGGGACAGGGGTGGGCTATGGCTACACCTTC.

J is TRBJ2-7 and V is TRBV27, with 9 bases aligning to TRBD1. Germline CDR1 and CDR2: MNHEY and SMNVEV (reference sequence). The ends lost 7 bases at V and 2 bases at J; junction bases unmatched: 6. The CDR3 loop spans 14 amino acids. The CDR3 DNA reads as TGTGCCAGCAAATGGGGACAGGGCCCCTACGAGCAGTACTTC. Protein sequence: CASKWGQGPYEQYF.

This clone was counted a single time. This chain uses TRBV13 with TRBJ1-2; 8 nucleotides align to TRBD1. Unmatched junction bases numbered 9, after V lost 1 base and J lost 8 bases. There are 15 residues in the CDR3. Per germline, CDR1 PRHDT and CDR2 FYEKMQ (reference sequence). The CDR3 is CASSLAYQGALGYTF. The CDR3 bases are TGTGCCAGCAGCTTAGCGTATCAGGGGGCGCTAGGCTACACCTTC.

The V call is TRBV19, the J call TRBJ1-5, with a weak D call TRBD1 (5 bases). Between the trimmed V and J ends, which lost 2 bases and 5 bases, there was a span of 13 bases. The CDR3 consists of 15 residues. Germline V lookup: CDR1 LNHDA, CDR2 SQIVND (reference sequence). The CDR3 sequence: CASSIPQGKYQPQHF. In nucleotides, the CDR3 is TGTGCCAGTAGTATACCTCAGGGAAAGTATCAGCCCCAGCATTTT.

This chain uses TRBV6-1 with TRBJ2-5; 8 nucleotides agree with TRBD1. The germline CDR1 and CDR2 sequences are MNHNS and SASEGT. This CDR3 comprises 16 residues. J was trimmed by 4 bases and V by 2 bases; bases with no gene match: 9. This chain's CDR3 is CASSEIWRQGSETQYF. CDR3 sequence (DNA): TGTGCCAGCAGTGAAATATGGAGACAGGGGTCAGAGACCCAGTACTTC.

In the case of this clone: Distinct nucleotide sequences in the sample also encode this CDR3. The chain couples TRBV7-9 to TRBJ2-5; unclear D gene. The CDR3 is made up of 11 amino acids. Germline CDR1 reads SEHNR; CDR2 reads FQNEAQ (reference sequence). V dropped 5 bases and J dropped 1 base, with 2 bases sitting between them. Written as DNA, the CDR3 is TGTGCCAGCAGCCTCCAAGAGACCCAGTACTTC. Translated: CASSLQETQYF.

The chain joins TRBV6-6 to TRBJ2-7; D might be TRBD2 (7 bases). From germline, CDR1 is MNHNY and CDR2 SVGAGI (reference sequence). The V end was cut by 7 bases, the J end by 3 bases, with 16 bases between. CDR3 length: 14 amino acids. CDR3 amino acids: CASKGGGPGYEQYF. The CDR3 nucleotides read TGTGCCAGCAAGGGGGGGGGTCCGGGCTACGAGCAGTACTTC.

In its sample, this clone was seen once. The chain combines TRBV5-1 with TRBJ1-2, with TRBD1 as a possible D gene (6 bases). This CDR3 contains 13 residues. The V end was cut by 0 bases, the J end by 8 bases, with 11 bases between. CDR1 and CDR2 from the germline V gene are SGHRS and YFSETQ. CDR3 protein: CASSLGQGIGYTF. The CDR3, as DNA: TGCGCCAGCAGCTTGGGGCAGGGGATCGGCTACACCTTC.

The chain links TRBV9 to TRBJ1-6; unclear D gene. The CDR3 contains 16 residues. Germline V CDR1 and CDR2: SGDLS, YYNGEE. Trimming cost V 0 bases and J 4 bases, with 11 bases left between them. For the CDR3, the DNA is TGTGCCAGCAGCGTAGGGGAGGGCGAATATAATTCACCCCTCCACTTT. Amino acid sequence: CASSVGEGEYNSPLHF.

V is TRBV18 and J is TRBJ2-5, with D unresolved. This CDR3 is 15 amino acids long. CDR1 is KGHSH and CDR2 is LQKENI in the germline V gene. V was cut by 3 bases and J by 4 bases, with 15 bases left in between. The CDR3 protein is CASSPQHSAPETQYF. CDR3 bases: TGTGCCAGCTCACCGCAACACAGTGCCCCAGAGACCCAGTACTTC.

This rearrangement joins TRBV6-5 to TRBJ1-5; D is unclear. The CDR3 consists of 13 residues. Germline-derived CDR1 and CDR2 are MNHEY and SVGAGI. The V gene lost 0 bases and the J gene lost 7 bases, with 7 bases spanning the gap. CDR3 amino acids: CASSYSSLQPQHF. CDR3 DNA: TGTGCCAGCAGTTACTCGAGTTTGCAGCCCCAGCATTTT.

The chain recombines TRBV3-1 (or the pseudogene TRBV3-2) with TRBJ1-5, with D unresolved. Trimming pared 5 bases from V and 4 bases from J, leaving 15 bases between. The CDR3 sequence is 15 residues long. Germline V gene sequence: CDR1 LGHDT, CDR2 YNNKEL (reference sequence). CDR3 nucleotide sequence: TGTGCCAGCAGCGAGGAAGGAGGCGATAATCAGCCCCAGCATTTT. Protein product: CASSEEGGDNQPQHF.

The rearrangement links TRBV21-1 to TRBJ2-2; the table's D call of TRBD1 was not tested on the DNA. TRBV21-1 is listed as a pseudogene. CDR3 length: 18 residues. CDR3 amino acids: CASSKKMMGDRDTGELFF. The CDR3 DNA follows: TGTGCCAGCAGCAAAAAGATGATGGGGGACAGGGACACCGGGGAGCTGTTTTTT.

CDR3 protein: CASSLGRFYGYTF. CDR3 nucleotide sequence: TGTGCCAGCAGCTTAGGCAGGTTCTATGGCTACACCTTC. V usage is TRBV7-2 and J usage is TRBJ1-2, with D uncertain. V lost 1 base and J lost 4, with 7 bases in between. Germline loops: CDR1 SGHTA, CDR2 FQGNSA. The CDR3 extends over 13 amino acids. The complete variable domain, with remaining parts taken from reference TRBV7-2 and TRBJ1-2, reads GAGVSQSPSNKVTEKGKDVELRCDPISGHTALYWYRQSLGQGLEFLIYFQGNSAPDKSGLPSDRFSAERTGGSVSTLTIQRTQQEDSAVYLCASSLGRFYGYTFGSGTRLTVV.

This rearrangement joins TRBV7-2 to TRBJ1-4, with TRBD1 as a possible D gene (5 bases). Looked up from germline, CDR1 is SGHTA and CDR2 is FQGNSA. The CDR3 runs to 16 residues. Trimming cost V 4 bases and J 8 bases, with 20 bases left between them. CDR3 residues: CASSSFPRGKEEKLFF. CDR3 nucleotide sequence: TGTGCCAGCAGCTCCTTCCCGCGGGGGAAGGAAGAAAAACTGTTTTTT. The whole variable domain, remainder taken from reference TRBV7-2 and TRBJ1-4, is GAGVSQSPSNKVTEKGKDVELRCDPISGHTALYWYRQSLGQGLEFLIYFQGNSAPDKSGLPSDRFSAERTGGSVSTLTIQRTQQEDSAVYLCASSSFPRGKEEKLFFGSGTQLSVL.

V usage is TRBV9 and J usage is TRBJ2-3; no reliable D call. Germline CDR1 is SGDLS and CDR2 is YYNGEE. The CDR3 spans 15 residues. With 0 bases removed from V and 2 bases from J, the gap between germline ends came to 10 bases. CDR3 sequence reads: CASSVAPTPTDTQYF. CDR3 coding DNA: TGTGCCAGCAGCGTAGCCCCTACCCCCACAGATACGCAGTATTTT. Full variable domain (rest looked up from reference TRBV9 and TRBJ2-3): DSGVTQTPKHLITATGQRVTLRCSPRSGDLSVYWYQQSLDQGLQFLIQYYNGEERAKGNILERFSAQQFPDLHSELNLSSLELGDSALYFCASSVAPTPTDTQYFGPGTRLTVL.

The chain recombines TRBV29-1 with TRBJ1-2, with D possibly matching TRBD1 (6 bases). The CDR3 loop spans 13 amino acids. Germline V gene data show CDR1 as SQVTM and CDR2 as ANQGSEA. V was pared by 3 bases and J by 3 bases, with 11 bases between. The CDR3 region is CSVDRGFDYGYTF. The CDR3 DNA is TGCAGCGTTGACAGGGGCTTTGACTATGGCTACACCTTC.

The chain employs TRBV19 and TRBJ1-2; D not resolved. V lost 3 bases, J lost 4 bases, and 9 bases lay in between. The CDR3 extends over 13 amino acids. CDR1 is LNHDA and CDR2 is SQIVND in the germline V gene (reference sequence). The DNA for the CDR3 is TGTGCCAGTAGTATGACGGGGAGCTATGGCTACACCTTC. It encodes CASSMTGSYGYTF.

The chain combines TRBV29-1 with TRBJ2-3; D unclear. Trimming shortened V by 7 bases and J by 2 bases, and 13 bases separated the two germline ends. The CDR3 loop spans 13 amino acids. Germline assignment: CDR1 SQVTM and CDR2 ANQGSEA. As DNA, the CDR3 is TGCAGCGCCGCCCAGGTAGTCACAGATACGCAGTATTTT. Protein product: CSAAQVVTDTQYF.

The rearrangement uses TRBV5-1 and TRBJ2-5; 9 positions match TRBD2. This CDR3 has 14 amino acids. V dropped 5 bases and J dropped 4; count of bases not matched to a gene: 6. CDR1 and CDR2 (germline): SGHRS, YFSETQ. The CDR3 loop is CASSLAGRRETQYF. Here the CDR3 DNA reads TGCGCCAGCAGTCTAGCGGGGAGGCGAGAGACCCAGTACTTC.